This T cell receptor (beta chain) is from a study of blood T cell repertoires in COVID-19. The wider study: Both acute and convalescent COVID-19 samples were obtained from the United States, Italy and Spain. From T cells, B-cell-depleted T cells, or PBMCs came the material, which was cDNA or gDNA.

The V end was cut by 6 bases, the J end by 4 bases, with 9 bases between. The CDR3 spans 12 residues. Germline-derived CDR1 and CDR2 are LNHDA and SQIVND (reference sequence). Original handling: The authors estimated nucleated cell counts from reference gene primer amplification. Method: immunoSEQ multiplex PCR; TCRdb's copy keeps in-frame clones and lacks some. Clone size and the V and J calls come from that table; the DNA yielded D and trimming. Altogether under 95,000 clones are present, around nine tenths being singletons, with the ten largest covering 5.1%. Sequenced sample: peripheral blood. J is TRBJ1-2 and V is TRBV19, with D hard to call. The sequence derives from a man aged 40-49 years with acute or convalescent COVID-19. This chain's CDR3 is CASRMDSYGYTF. The CDR3 region has the DNA TGTGCCAGTAGGATGGACTCCTATGGCTACACCTTC. Looking up the rest from reference TRBV19 and TRBJ1-2 gives the full variable domain: DGGITQSPKYLFRKEGQNVTLSCEQNLNHDAMYWYRQDPGQGLRLIYYSQIVNDFQKGDIAEGYSVSREKKESFPLTVTSAQKNPTAFYLCASRMDSYGYTFGSGTRLTVV.